The clone carrying this T cell receptor (beta chain) was detected many times. What it recognizes is unknown. Time point indicated: technical triplicate 1. Each sorted-subset library came from fewer than 1.1 million CD4+ or CD8+ T cells. Using its own MiXCR run on the 5' RACE reads, TCRdb lists one record per CDR3 protein. Of roughly 25,000 distinct CDR3 sequences listed, around 13% are singletons. This specimen belongs to a study of neurological immune-mediated disorders. Points from the study as a whole: Private repertoires in all groups were suggested, as expanded clones shared no CDR3 amino acid sequences across subjects.

Trimming left V 7 bases short and J 2 bases short, with 14 bases between. The CDR3 runs 14 residues. CDR1 and CDR2 from the germline V gene are WNHNN and SYGVQD (reference sequence). V is TRBV10-1 and J is TRBJ2-5, with D tentatively TRBD2 (6 bases). The source is a female donor with HTLV-1-associated myelopathy (HAM/TSP). Sequencing used CD4+ T cells from blood. The DNA of the CDR3 is TGCGCCAGCACATACAGCGGGCCTCAAGAGACCCAGTACTTC. It specifies CASTYSGPQETQYF.